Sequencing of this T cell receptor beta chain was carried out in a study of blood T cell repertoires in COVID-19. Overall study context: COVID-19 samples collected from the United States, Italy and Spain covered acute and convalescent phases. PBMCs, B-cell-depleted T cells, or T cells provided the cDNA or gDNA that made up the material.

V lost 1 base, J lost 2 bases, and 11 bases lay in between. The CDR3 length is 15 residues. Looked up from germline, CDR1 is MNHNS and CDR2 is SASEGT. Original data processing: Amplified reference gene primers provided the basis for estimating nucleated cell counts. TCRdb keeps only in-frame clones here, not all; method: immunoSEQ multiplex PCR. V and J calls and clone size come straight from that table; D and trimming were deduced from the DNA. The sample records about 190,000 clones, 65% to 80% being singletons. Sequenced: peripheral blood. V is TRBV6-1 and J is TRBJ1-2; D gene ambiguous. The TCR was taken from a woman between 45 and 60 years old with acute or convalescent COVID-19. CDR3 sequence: CASSEVLGLNYGYTF. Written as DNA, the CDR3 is TGTGCCAGCAGTGAAGTTTTAGGACTCAACTATGGCTACACCTTC.